The clone carrying this T cell receptor (beta chain) has a handful of counts. Its antigen remains unidentified. These data originate in a study of post-analysis software for immune sequencing data. Study-level information: The disease courses covered relapsing-remitting, secondary progressive and progressive-relapsing multiple sclerosis. Notes on the study in general: The study found TRBV5-6, TRBV5-1 and TRBV20-1 among a few TRBV segments more frequent in patients than controls. Patients with multiple sclerosis recorded significantly lower normalized Chao1 diversity than controls, the study found. Strong co-clustering by F measure was seen for same-batch samples.

The ends were cut back, 5 bases at V and 4 bases at J, with 15 bases in the middle. Germline assignment: CDR1 SQVTM and CDR2 ANQGSEA. The CDR3 covers 14 residues. Sequencing libraries made from TCR beta cDNA carried unique molecular identifiers. Out of 1 to 10 million T cells, 470,000 or so cDNA molecules were generated. TCRdb itself ran the PCR reads through MiXCR, one entry per CDR3 protein. The table lists about 430,000 distinct CDR3 sequences, about 39% of them singletons, with around 8% in the top ten. The sequence was collected from a girl under 10 years old with multiple sclerosis. The specimen sequenced was blood. The V call is TRBV29-1, the J call TRBJ2-1; D possibly matches TRBD1 or TRBD2 (5 bases each). CDR3 in DNA: TGCAGCGTTTCGGGACGGACATGGTACAATGAGCAGTTCTTC. Translating gives CSVSGRTWYNEQFF.